This is a list of T cell receptor beta chains from one sample in a study of blood T cell repertoires in COVID-19. Profiled with immunoSEQ multiplex PCR; TCRdb holds only in-frame clones, not every one. Among around 130,000 clones listed, roughly three quarters were seen once. Sequenced material: peripheral blood. All receptors derive from a man at least 80 years old with acute or convalescent COVID-19. Each CDR3 is given with its conserved first and last residue. D genes are given only for firm matches. Clone sizes are given selectively: once, few, many, or a class where the clone is expanded.

j_call | v_call | d_call | clone_size | cdr3_length | cdr3_nt | cdr3_aa
TRBJ2-7 | TRBV6-5 | TRBD1 | NA | 14 | TGTGCCAGCTCACGGGGACAGGGACCGGGCGAGCAGTACTTC | CASSRGQGPGEQYF
TRBJ1-2 | TRBV5-1 | TRBD1 | NA | 13 | TGCGCCAGCAGCTTGGGACAGGGGGATGGCTACACCTTC | CASSLGQGDGYTF
TRBJ1-2 | TRBV27 | TRBD1 | few | 13 | TGTGCCACCCGGACAGGGGGCGACTATGGCTACACCTTC | CATRTGGDYGYTF
TRBJ2-5 | TRBV9 | NA | NA | 14 | TGTGCCAGCAGCGTAGGCAGGGGTGGAGAGACCCAGTACTTC | CASSVGRGGETQYF
TRBJ2-7 | TRBV12-3/TRBV12-4 | TRBD2 | NA | 13 | TGTGCCAGCAGGGCTAGCGGGGTACTAGAGCAGTACTTC | CASRASGVLEQYF
TRBJ2-2 | TRBV3-1/TRBV3-2 | NA | once | 12 | TGTGCCAGCGCAAGGGGGTCCGGGGAGCTGTTTTTT | CASARGSGELFF
TRBJ2-7 | TRBV6-2/TRBV6-3 | TRBD2 | NA | 18 | TGTGCCAGCAGTTACCCCCACTGGACTAGCGGGGGGTCCTACGAGCAGTACTTC | CASSYPHWTSGGSYEQYF
TRBJ1-6 | TRBV28 | NA | once | 13 | TGTGCCAGCAGTTCCAGGGGTAATTCACCCCTCCACTTT | CASSSRGNSPLHF
TRBJ2-7 | TRBV18 | TRBD1 | once | 15 | TGTGCCAGCTCAGAAGGACAGGGGGCGTTTTACGAGCAGTACTTC | CASSEGQGAFYEQYF
TRBJ1-3 | TRBV15 | NA | NA | 14 | TGTGCCACCAGCAGCGGGGACTCTGGAAACACCATATATTTT | CATSSGDSGNTIYF
TRBJ2-3 | TRBV24-1 | NA | NA | 13 | TGTGCCACCAGTGATCGGGGTTCAGATACGCAGTATTTT | CATSDRGSDTQYF
TRBJ2-6 | TRBV9 | TRBD2 | few | 18 | TGTGCCAGCAGCGCCCTAGCGGGGGGGACCTCTGGGGCCAACGTCCTGACTTTC | CASSALAGGTSGANVLTF
TRBJ1-5 | TRBV6-2/TRBV6-3 | NA | NA | 15 | TGTGCCAGCAGTTACTCGCGAAGTAGCAATCAGCCCCAGCATTTT | CASSYSRSSNQPQHF
TRBJ1-2 | TRBV28 | NA | NA | 14 | TGTGCCAGCACAATACAGAACAATTTAGGAGGCTGCACCTTC | CASTIQNNLGGCTF
TRBJ2-1 | TRBV6-2/TRBV6-3 | TRBD2 | NA | 19 | TGTGCCAGCAGCATGGTAATAGCGGGGGGCTCCTCACCGTACAATGAGCAGTTCTTC | CASSMVIAGGSSPYNEQFF
TRBJ2-1 | TRBV7-2 | TRBD1 | NA | 15 | TGTGCCTCCACAGGGGGATGGGGCTCCTACAATGAGCAGTTCTTC | CASTGGWGSYNEQFF
TRBJ2-1 | TRBV6-5 | NA | NA | 15 | TGTGCCAGCAGCGTCGGGGGAGGGGGGTACAATGAGCAGTTCTTC | CASSVGGGGYNEQFF
TRBJ1-2 | TRBV11-2 | TRBD1 | NA | 14 | TGTGCCAGCAGCCTTGGACAGGGCAACTATGGCTACACCTTC | CASSLGQGNYGYTF
TRBJ1-4 | TRBV30 | NA | NA | 14 | TGTGCCTGGAGTGTTGGAGGGCTCGAGGAAAAACTGTTTTTT | CAWSVGGLEEKLFF
TRBJ2-7 | TRBV7-2 | NA | NA | 13 | TGTGCCAGCAGCTTAGGGCGGGGCTACGAGCAGTACTTC | CASSLGRGYEQYF
TRBJ1-2 | TRBV10-3 | NA | NA | 17 | TGTGCCATCAGTGACCCTTCGAGATCAGGTCAGGACTATGGCTACACCTTC | CAISDPSRSGQDYGYTF
TRBJ1-1 | TRBV25-1 | NA | NA | 11 | TGTGCCAGCAGTGAGATAGGGGACACTTTCTTT | CASSEIGDTFF
TRBJ2-1 | TRBV7-6 | NA | NA | 15 | TGTGCCAGCAGCTTAGCGGGTATCAGGAACAATGAGCAGTTCTTC | CASSLAGIRNNEQFF
TRBJ1-6 | TRBV21-1 | NA | NA | 20 | TGTGCCAGCAACAATATTTCCTTACCGCCCCGGAGCTCCTATAATTCACCCCTCCACTTT | CASNNISLPPRSSYNSPLHF
TRBJ1-4 | TRBV6-6 | NA | NA | 15 | TGTGCCAGCAGTTCCCTCTACCTAACTAATGAAAAACTGTTTTTT | CASSSLYLTNEKLFF
TRBJ1-3 | TRBV15 | NA | NA | 16 | TGTGCCACCAGCAGAGGCGCCGGGACTAGTGGAAACACCATATATTTT | CATSRGAGTSGNTIYF
TRBJ2-2 | TRBV2 | NA | NA | 14 | TGTGCCAGCAACCTGGACAGAAACACCGGGGAGCTGTTTTTT | CASNLDRNTGELFF
TRBJ2-3 | TRBV7-3 | TRBD2 | NA | 17 | TGTGCCAGCAGCTTGGGACTAGCGCCATTGGGCGGAGATACGCAGTATTTT | CASSLGLAPLGGDTQYF
TRBJ1-2 | TRBV4-1 | TRBD1 | NA | 15 | TGCGCCAGCAGCCAAGCACAAGGGACAGGGTTTGGCTACACCTTC | CASSQAQGTGFGYTF
TRBJ2-7 | TRBV5-1 | TRBD1 | NA | 13 | TGCGCCAGCAGCCCACGACAGGGAGCCGAGCAGTACTTC | CASSPRQGAEQYF
TRBJ1-6 | TRBV5-1 | TRBD1 | NA | 17 | TGCGCCAGCAGCTTGGAGATGGTGGGACAGGGTGTCTCACCCCTCCACTTT | CASSLEMVGQGVSPLHF
TRBJ1-6 | TRBV19 | TRBD1 | once | 16 | TGTGCCAGTAAAGACAGGGGTAGATCCTATAATTCACCCCTCCACTTT | CASKDRGRSYNSPLHF
TRBJ2-7 | TRBV10-3 | TRBD1 | NA | 17 | TGTGCCATCAGTGCCGGGACAGGGCTACCAATTAACTACGAGCAGTACTTC | CAISAGTGLPINYEQYF
TRBJ1-4 | TRBV7-2 | TRBD1 | NA | 15 | TGTGCCAGCAGCTTACAGGGGGCGGTAGTTGAAAAACTGTTTTTT | CASSLQGAVVEKLFF
TRBJ1-1 | TRBV29-1 | NA | few | 14 | TGCAGCGTTGGATTGGGGTCCCGCGGGACTGAAGCTTTCTTT | CSVGLGSRGTEAFF
TRBJ1-2 | TRBV9 | NA | NA | 14 | TGTGCCAGCCGAGACCAGGACATTTATCATGGCTACACCTTC | CASRDQDIYHGYTF
TRBJ1-2 | TRBV16 | NA | NA | 15 | TGTGCCAGCAGCCAACTCCTCGAGGCCCCTTGGGGCTACACCTTC | CASSQLLEAPWGYTF
TRBJ2-2 | TRBV30 | TRBD1 | NA | 16 | TGTGCCTGGAGGGGGTTAGGGACAGGGGAATCCGGGGAGCTGTTTTTT | CAWRGLGTGESGELFF
TRBJ2-1 | TRBV19 | NA | NA | 15 | TGTGCCAGTAGTCTCCTAGGTCAGGGTTCCAATGAGCAGTTCTTC | CASSLLGQGSNEQFF
TRBJ2-3 | TRBV4-3 | NA | once | 13 | TGCGCCAGCAGCCAAGAGGAGGCCGGGACGCAGTATTTT | CASSQEEAGTQYF